Reported below is one T cell receptor beta chain. This clonotype was recorded many times. What antigen it recognizes has not been identified. No base qualities exist here, and no much larger clone lies one base off it. Library creation used 5' RACE. The data were produced on an Illumina HiSeq 2500. A second PCR of roughly 6 to 11 cycles was performed with a sample-barcoded 5' primer and a J-beta primer mix. A template-switch 5' adaptor carrying 12 random nucleotides introduced a unique molecular identifier onto each TCR beta cDNA molecule. Each sample yielded at least 3 million CDR3-containing paired-end reads. First-strand cDNA was synthesized from all RNA with the Mint cDNA synthesis kit, primed by a TRBC-specific oligonucleotide. Following uracil-DNA glycosylase treatment, all cDNA underwent a first 18-cycle PCR with the universal primers M1SS and BC2_uni_R. Processing in the source paper ran as follows. Normalization of each sample was performed by random selection of 1 million high-quality reads, each carrying a distinct molecular identifier. Instead of being binned into consensus sequences, reads with shared molecular identifiers were discarded. MiTCR, with a Q25 quality threshold and the strictest error-elimination algorithm, was used for CDR3 identification, clonotype clustering and error correction. A nonparametric unseen species model with Euler transformation was used to estimate lower-bound total TCR beta diversity. The public reads were quality trimmed at Q25 with fastp and then assembled into clones with MiXCR by TCRdb, keeping productive beta chains. Each entry is one CDR3 protein sequence, shown with its most common DNA and genes. The V and J calls, along with clone size, are taken from TCRdb and not from the paper's own processing. For this sample the table gives over 1.5 million distinct CDR3 sequences, of which around half were detected only once. About 2.1% of the sample belongs to the ten largest clones.

Relative to germline, V is missing 5 bases and J is missing 2 bases, with 4 bases of the junction outside any gene match. Spanning cysteine to phenylalanine, the CDR3 consists of 13 amino acids. Just CDR3 DNA is preserved here, 39 bases in frame from base 1. As encoded in the germline V gene, CDR1 is SQVTM while CDR2 is ANQGSEA. These data originate in a study of blood T cells in healthy people across ages (dated by TCRdb to 2014 to 2015). For context, the study as a whole: Template switching captured roughly one uniquely barcoded TCR beta cDNA molecule per two T cells in model experiments. Four age groups were formed from the donors: young (average about 17 years), middle-aged (approximately 41), aged (around 62) and long-lived (82). Age-related changes in TCR beta repertoire diversity were measured in the study by deep sequencing normalized with unique cDNA molecular identifiers. For two donors (one aged 18 to 29 and one aged 80 or older), the study analyzed two additional independent replicas of 1 million unique cDNA reads from the same blood draw. Donors of different ages were randomly distributed across sequencing lanes to avoid experimental bias.

What the work shows at the level of the full study, not this receptor alone: Compared with the aged group, more naive CD4+ T cells, fewer expanded clones and increased TCR diversity were shown by the long-lived group, suggesting age selection. Since profiling was done on bulk unsorted PBMCs, naive and antigen-experienced compartments could not be conclusively compared. Donor CMV infection status was unknown, potentially confounding age-related changes in expanded clonotypes. Estimates of total diversity based on one million sequenced T cells were considered lower bounds and underestimates. The percentage of naive T cells measured by flow cytometry correlated strongly with observed TCR beta diversity. As age increased, observed TCR beta diversity per million T cells dropped in a roughly linear way, and a significant reduction was already evident by age roughly 36.

The donors were 40 or so Caucasian individuals from Russia, aged roughly 6 to 100 years, who were systemically healthy. Roughly 10 milliliters of peripheral blood were drawn from each donor into EDTA-treated Vacutainer tubes. Ficoll-Paque density-gradient centrifugation was used to isolate PBMCs, with at least 6 million obtained per sample. Total RNA, at least 5 micrograms per sample, was extracted from PBMCs with Trizol reagent. For every donor, an aliquot of PBMCs went through flow cytometry to measure the percentages of naive CD45RAhigh/CD27high T cells. This TCR came from a middle-aged woman in good health. Sequenced material: blood. The chain was built from TRBV29-1 and TRBJ2-5, and TRBD2 matches 8 of the central bases. DNA sequence: TGCAGCGTTCAGCGGGGGTTTCAAGAGACCCAGTACTTC. It specifies CSVQRGFQETQYF. Extended through the reference TRBV29-1 and TRBJ2-5 proteins, this CDR3 yields the full variable domain: SAVISQKPSRDICQRGTSLTIQCQVDSQVTMMFWYRQQPGQSLTLIATANQGSEATYESGFVIDKFPISRPNLTFSTLTVSNMSPEDSSIYLCSVQRGFQETQYFGPGTRLLVL.